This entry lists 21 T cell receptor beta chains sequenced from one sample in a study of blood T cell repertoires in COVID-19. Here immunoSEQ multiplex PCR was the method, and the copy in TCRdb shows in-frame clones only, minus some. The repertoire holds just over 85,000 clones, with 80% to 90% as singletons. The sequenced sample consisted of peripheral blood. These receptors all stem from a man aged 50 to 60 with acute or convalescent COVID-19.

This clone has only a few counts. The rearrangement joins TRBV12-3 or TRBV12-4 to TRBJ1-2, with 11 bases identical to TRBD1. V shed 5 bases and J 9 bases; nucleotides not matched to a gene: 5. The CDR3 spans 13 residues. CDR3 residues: CASSPDRGQSYTF. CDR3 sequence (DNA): TGTGCCAGCAGTCCGGACAGGGGGCAAAGCTACACCTTC.

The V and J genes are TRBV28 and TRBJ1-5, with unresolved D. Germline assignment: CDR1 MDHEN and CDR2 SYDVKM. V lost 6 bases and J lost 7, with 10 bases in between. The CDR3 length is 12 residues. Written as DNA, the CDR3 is TGTGCCAGCAGGGACTTACCGCAGCCCCAGCATTTT. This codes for CASRDLPQPQHF.

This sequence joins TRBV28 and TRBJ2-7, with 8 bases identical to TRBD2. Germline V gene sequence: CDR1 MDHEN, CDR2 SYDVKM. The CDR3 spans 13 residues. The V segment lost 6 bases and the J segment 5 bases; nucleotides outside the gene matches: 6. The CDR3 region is CASRAGGAHEQYV. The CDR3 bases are TGTGCCAGCAGAGCCGGGGGGGCCCACGAGCAGTACGTC.

The CDR3 loop is CASSGVPGLARLTDTYEQYV. CDR3 in DNA: TGTGCCAGCAGTGGGGTACCGGGACTAGCGAGGCTAACCGATACCTACGAGCAGTACGTC. This rearrangement joins TRBV2 to TRBJ2-7, with 10 bases matching TRBD2. Germline lookup yields CDR1 SNHLY and CDR2 FYNNEI. The CDR3 is 20 amino acids. Losses at the gene ends were 4 bases for V and 2 bases for J; bases not matched to a gene: 20.

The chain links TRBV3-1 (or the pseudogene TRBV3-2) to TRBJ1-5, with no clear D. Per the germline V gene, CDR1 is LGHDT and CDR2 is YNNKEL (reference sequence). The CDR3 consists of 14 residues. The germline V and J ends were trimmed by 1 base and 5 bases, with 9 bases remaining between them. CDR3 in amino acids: CASSQGTSHQPQHF. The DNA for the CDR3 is TGTGCCAGCAGCCAAGGGACTTCCCATCAGCCCCAGCATTTT.

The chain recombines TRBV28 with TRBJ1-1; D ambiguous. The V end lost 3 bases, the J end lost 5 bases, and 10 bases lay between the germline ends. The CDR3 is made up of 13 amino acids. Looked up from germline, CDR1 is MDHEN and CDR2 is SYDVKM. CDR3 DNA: TGTGCCAGCAGTTTTAACCCTAGGACTGAAGCTTTCTTT. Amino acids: CASSFNPRTEAFF.

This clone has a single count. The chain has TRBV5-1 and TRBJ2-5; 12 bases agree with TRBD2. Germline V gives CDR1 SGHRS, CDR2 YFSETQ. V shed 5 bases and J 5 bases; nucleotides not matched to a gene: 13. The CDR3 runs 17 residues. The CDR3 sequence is CASSFRLAGGPGETQYF. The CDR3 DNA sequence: TGCGCCAGCAGTTTCCGTCTAGCGGGGGGGCCGGGGGAGACCCAGTACTTC. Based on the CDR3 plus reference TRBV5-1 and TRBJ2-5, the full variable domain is KAGVTQTPRYLIKTRGQQVTLSCSPISGHRSVSWYQQTPGQGLQFLFEYFSETQRNKGNFPGRFSGRQFSNSRSEMNVSTLELGDSALYLCASSFRLAGGPGETQYFGPGTRLLVL.

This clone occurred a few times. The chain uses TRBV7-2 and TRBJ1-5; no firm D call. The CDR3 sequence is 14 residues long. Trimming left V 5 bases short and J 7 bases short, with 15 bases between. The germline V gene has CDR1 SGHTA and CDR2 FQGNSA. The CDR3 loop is CASSEVGREQPQHF. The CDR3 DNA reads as TGTGCCAGCAGCGAAGTCGGAAGGGAGCAGCCCCAGCATTTT.

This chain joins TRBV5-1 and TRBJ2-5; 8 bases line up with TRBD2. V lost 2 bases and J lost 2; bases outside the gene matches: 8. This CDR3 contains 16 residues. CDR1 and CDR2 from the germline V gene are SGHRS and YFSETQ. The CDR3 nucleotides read TGCGCCAGCAGCTTTCCTGGCGGGGGGACTCAAGAGACCCAGTACTTC. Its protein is CASSFPGGGTQETQYF.

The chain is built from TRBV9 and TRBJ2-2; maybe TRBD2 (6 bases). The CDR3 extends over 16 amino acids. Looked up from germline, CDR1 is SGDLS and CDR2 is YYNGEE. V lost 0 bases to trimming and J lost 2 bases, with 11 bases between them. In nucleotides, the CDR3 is TGTGCCAGCAGCGTAGATGGCGGGGCCAACACCGGGGAGCTGTTTTTT. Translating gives CASSVDGGANTGELFF.

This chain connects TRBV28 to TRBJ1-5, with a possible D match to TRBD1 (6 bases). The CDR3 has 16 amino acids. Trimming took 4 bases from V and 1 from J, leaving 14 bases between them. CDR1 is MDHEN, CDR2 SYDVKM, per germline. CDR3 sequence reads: CASSSLRRGSNQPQHF. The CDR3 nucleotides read TGTGCCAGCAGTTCCCTGCGCAGGGGCAGCAATCAGCCCCAGCATTTT.

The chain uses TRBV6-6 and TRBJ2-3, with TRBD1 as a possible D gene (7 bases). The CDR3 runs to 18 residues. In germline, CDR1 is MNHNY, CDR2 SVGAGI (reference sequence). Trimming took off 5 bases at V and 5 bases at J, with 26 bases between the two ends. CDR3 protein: CASSRTRNRGLREDTQYF. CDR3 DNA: TGTGCCAGCAGTCGCACAAGGAACAGGGGACTTAGGGAAGATACGCAGTATTTT.

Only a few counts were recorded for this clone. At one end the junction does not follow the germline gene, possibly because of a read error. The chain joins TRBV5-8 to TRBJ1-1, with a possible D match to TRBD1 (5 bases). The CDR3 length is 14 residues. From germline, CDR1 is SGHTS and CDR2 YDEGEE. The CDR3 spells CASSLGLVNTEAFF. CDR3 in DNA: TGTGCCAGCAGTTTGGGACTGGTGAACACTGAAGCTTTCTTT.

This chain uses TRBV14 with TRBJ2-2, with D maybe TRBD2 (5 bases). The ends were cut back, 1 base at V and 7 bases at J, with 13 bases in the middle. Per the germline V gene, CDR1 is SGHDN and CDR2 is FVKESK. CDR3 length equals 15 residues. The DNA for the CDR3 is TGTGCCAGCAGCCAAGCACGGGGATGGGTCGGGGAGCTGTTTTTT. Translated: CASSQARGWVGELFF.

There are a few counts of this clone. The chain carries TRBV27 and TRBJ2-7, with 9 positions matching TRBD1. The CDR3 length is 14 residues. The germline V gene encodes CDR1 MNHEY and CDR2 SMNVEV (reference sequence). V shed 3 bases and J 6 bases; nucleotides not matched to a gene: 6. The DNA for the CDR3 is TGTGCCAGCAGTTTCAACAGGGGGCAGGCCGAGCAGTACTTC. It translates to CASSFNRGQAEQYF.

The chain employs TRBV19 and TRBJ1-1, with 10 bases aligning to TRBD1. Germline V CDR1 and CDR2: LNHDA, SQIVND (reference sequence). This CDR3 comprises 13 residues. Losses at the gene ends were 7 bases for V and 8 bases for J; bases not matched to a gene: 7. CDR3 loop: CASKGTGALEAFF. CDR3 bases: TGTGCCAGTAAGGGGACAGGGGCGTTGGAAGCTTTCTTT.

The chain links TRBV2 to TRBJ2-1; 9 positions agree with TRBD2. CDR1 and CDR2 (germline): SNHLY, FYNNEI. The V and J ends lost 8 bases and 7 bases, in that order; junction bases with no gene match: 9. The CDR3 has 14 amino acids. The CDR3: CASAPGLAGNEQFF. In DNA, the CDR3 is TGTGCCAGCGCCCCGGGACTAGCTGGGAATGAGCAGTTCTTC.

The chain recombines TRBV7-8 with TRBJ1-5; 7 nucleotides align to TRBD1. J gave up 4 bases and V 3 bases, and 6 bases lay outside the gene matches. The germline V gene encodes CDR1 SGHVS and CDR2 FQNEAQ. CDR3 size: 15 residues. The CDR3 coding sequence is TGTGCCAGCAGCTTGGGCGGGACAGTTAATCAGCCCCAGCATTTT. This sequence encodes CASSLGGTVNQPQHF.

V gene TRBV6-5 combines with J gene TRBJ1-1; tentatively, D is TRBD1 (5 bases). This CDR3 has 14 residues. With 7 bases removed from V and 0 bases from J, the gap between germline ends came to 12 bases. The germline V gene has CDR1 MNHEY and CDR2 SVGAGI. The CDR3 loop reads CASIWGDMNTEAFF. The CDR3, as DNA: TGTGCCAGCATCTGGGGGGATATGAACACTGAAGCTTTCTTT.

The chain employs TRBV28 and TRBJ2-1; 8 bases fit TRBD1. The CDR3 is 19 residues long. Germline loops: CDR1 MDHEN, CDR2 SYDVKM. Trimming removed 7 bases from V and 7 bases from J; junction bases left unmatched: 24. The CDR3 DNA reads TGTGCCAGCACCGGAACGACCATTTTAGGGACAGGAGTACGGAATGAGCAGTTCTTC. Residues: CASTGTTILGTGVRNEQFF.

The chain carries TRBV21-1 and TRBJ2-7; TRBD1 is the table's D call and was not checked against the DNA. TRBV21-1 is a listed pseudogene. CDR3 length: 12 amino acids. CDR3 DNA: TGTGCCAGCAGCCGGGGACAAATCGAGCAGTACGTC. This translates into CASSRGQIEQYV.